Presented here are 30 T cell receptor beta chains from one specimen sequenced in a study of control samples from healthy donors and cancer patients. Measured with immunoSEQ multiplex PCR; TCRdb has only the in-frame clones, and not every one. The sample consists of about 130,000 clones, approximately 90% of them appearing once. Material for sequencing was blood. The receptors derive from a man younger than 35 in good health.

The V call is TRBV27, the J call TRBJ1-6; weak D call: TRBD1 (5 bases). Germline V gene sequence: CDR1 MNHEY, CDR2 SMNVEV (reference sequence). The CDR3 runs to 16 residues. V lost 4 bases, J lost 0 bases, and 10 bases lay in between. The CDR3 spells CASSSRQNSYNSPLHF. CDR3 in DNA: TGTGCCAGCAGTTCCAGACAGAACTCCTATAATTCACCCCTCCACTTT.

The V gene is TRBV11-2, the J gene TRBJ2-1; 7 bases are a match to TRBD1. The CDR3 contains 12 residues. V dropped 5 bases and J dropped 14; count of bases not matched to a gene: 9. Germline V gene sequence: CDR1 SGHAT, CDR2 FQNNGV. Here the CDR3 DNA reads TGTGCCAGCAGCCCTGGGACAGCCAATAAGTTCTTC. Translated: CASSPGTANKFF. The variable domain in full, with the rest retrieved from reference TRBV11-2 and TRBJ2-1, is EAGVAQSPRYKIIEKRQSVAFWCNPISGHATLYWYQQILGQGPKLLIQFQNNGVVDDSQLPKDRFSAERLKGVDSTLKIQPAKLEDSAVYLCASSPGTANKFFGPGTRLTVL.

The chain has TRBV11-2 and TRBJ2-2, with 8 bases identical to TRBD1. The V gene's germline CDR1 is SGHAT and CDR2 FQNNGV. The CDR3 is made up of 14 amino acids. Trimming removed 6 bases from V and 4 bases from J; junction bases left unmatched: 4. This chain's CDR3 is CASRWTGTTGELFF. The CDR3, as DNA: TGTGCCAGCAGATGGACAGGGACCACCGGGGAGCTGTTTTTT.

V is TRBV5-1 and J is TRBJ1-3, with 7 bases aligning to TRBD1. Germline CDR1 is SGHRS and CDR2 is YFSETQ. CDR3 length: 14 amino acids. V was pared by 5 bases and J by 4 bases, with 6 bases of the junction left unmatched. The CDR3 spells CASRPGTAGNTIYF. The CDR3, as DNA: TGCGCCAGCAGGCCCGGGACAGCCGGAAACACCATATATTTT. Full variable domain (missing parts from reference TRBV5-1 and TRBJ1-3): KAGVTQTPRYLIKTRGQQVTLSCSPISGHRSVSWYQQTPGQGLQFLFEYFSETQRNKGNFPGRFSGRQFSNSRSEMNVSTLELGDSALYLCASRPGTAGNTIYFGEGSWLTVV.

The chain combines TRBV19 with TRBJ1-4; D is unresolved. Per the germline V gene, CDR1 is LNHDA and CDR2 is SQIVND (reference sequence). Trimming shortened V by 4 bases and J by 0 bases, and 9 bases separated the two germline ends. This CDR3 contains 15 residues. The CDR3 DNA reads TGTGCCAGTAGTACCCGGACGGCAACTAATGAAAAACTGTTTTTT. Residues: CASSTRTATNEKLFF.

The chain couples TRBV27 to TRBJ2-1, with 11 positions matching TRBD2. V shed 3 bases, J shed 5 bases, and the junction held 6 bases outside the gene matches. CDR1 is MNHEY and CDR2 is SMNVEV in the germline V gene (reference sequence). The CDR3 has 16 residues. The CDR3 nucleotides are TGTGCCAGCAGTTTCTTGGGACTAGCGGCCAACAATGAGCAGTTCTTC. Translated, it gives CASSFLGLAANNEQFF.

The chain carries TRBV6-1 and TRBJ2-3, with D perhaps TRBD1 (5 bases). The CDR3 loop spans 17 amino acids. Trimming cost V 0 bases and J 3 bases, with 16 bases left between them. CDR1 is MNHNS and CDR2 is SASEGT in the germline V gene. For the CDR3, the DNA is TGTGCCAGCAGTGAAGCCCGGACCCCCCAGGGTACAGATACGCAGTATTTT. The encoded protein is CASSEARTPQGTDTQYF.

V is TRBV10-3 and J is TRBJ1-6, with D unclear. The V gene lost 5 bases and the J gene lost 5 bases, with 13 bases spanning the gap. The length of the CDR3 is 15 residues. Germline CDR1 is ENHRY and CDR2 is SYGVKD. As DNA, the CDR3 is TGTGCCATCAGTCGCACCAATGCACATAATTCACCCCTCCACTTT. The encoded protein is CAISRTNAHNSPLHF.

The gene calls are TRBV20-1 and TRBJ1-1; maybe TRBD1 (5 bases). Germline V gives CDR1 DFQATT, CDR2 SNEGSKA (reference sequence). V shed 5 bases and J shed 1 base, with 5 bases lying between them. This CDR3 is built from 11 residues. CDR3 sequence: CSAGQNTEAFF. The CDR3 DNA is TGCAGTGCTGGACAGAACACTGAAGCTTTCTTT.

The chain couples TRBV5-5 to TRBJ1-1, with D uncertain. Germline values: CDR1 SGHKS, CDR2 YYEKEE (reference sequence). CDR3 length: 14 amino acids. Trimming removed 0 bases from V and 4 bases from J, with 10 bases in between. The CDR3 loop is CASSLGGRSTEAFF. DNA of the CDR3: TGTGCCAGCAGCTTGGGGGGAAGGAGCACTGAAGCTTTCTTT. The variable domain in full, completed from reference TRBV5-5 and TRBJ1-1, reads DAGVTQSPTHLIKTRGQQVTLRCSPISGHKSVSWYQQVLGQGPQFIFQYYEKEERGRGNFPDRFSARQFPNYSSELNVNALLLGDSALYLCASSLGGRSTEAFFGQGTRLTVV.

This clone showed up just a few times. The V and J genes are TRBV24-1 and TRBJ1-1, with a weak D call TRBD1 (6 bases). Germline loops: CDR1 KGHDR, CDR2 SFDVKD. CDR3 length: 13 residues. V was trimmed by 12 bases and J by 3 bases, leaving 16 bases between them. For the CDR3, the DNA is TGTGCCCCTTCAAATCGACAGGACACTGAAGCTTTCTTT. Protein sequence: CAPSNRQDTEAFF.

CDR3 sequence: CASSQRRHGDTEAFF. The CDR3 bases are TGTGCCAGCAGCCAGAGGAGACACGGGGACACTGAAGCTTTCTTT. This chain uses TRBV5-4 with TRBJ1-1, with unresolved D. CDR1 SGHNT and CDR2 YYREEE come from the germline V gene (reference sequence). V dropped 4 bases and J dropped 3 bases, with 16 bases sitting between them. The CDR3 spans 15 residues.

This clone was observed once. The V gene is TRBV24-1, the J gene TRBJ2-3; maybe TRBD2 (7 bases). Germline V gene sequence: CDR1 KGHDR, CDR2 SFDVKD. The CDR3 totals 15 residues. The V end lost 5 bases, the J end lost 4 bases, and 15 bases lay between the germline ends. In DNA form, the CDR3 reads TGTGCCACCAGTGCTGGGGGGGGGCTGGCAGATACGCAGTATTTT. This sequence encodes CATSAGGGLADTQYF.

This sequence joins TRBV6-1 and TRBJ2-7; 8 nucleotides line up with TRBD2. The trim removed 2 bases at V and 7 bases at J, leaving 10 bases unmatched. Germline V gene lookup returns CDR1 MNHNS and CDR2 SASEGT. The CDR3 runs 15 residues. The CDR3 here is CASSESSGGPWEQYF. In DNA form, the CDR3 reads TGTGCCAGCAGTGAATCGAGCGGGGGTCCCTGGGAGCAGTACTTC.

The gene calls are TRBV24-1 and TRBJ1-2; the D gene is possibly TRBD1 (6 bases). The CDR3 sequence is 15 residues long. Germline CDR1 and CDR2: KGHDR and SFDVKD. Trimming took 3 bases from V and 6 from J, leaving 16 bases between them. The CDR3 protein is CATSDPQRGDHGYTF. DNA of the CDR3: TGTGCCACCAGTGATCCCCAAAGGGGGGACCATGGCTACACCTTC.

The rearrangement joins TRBV6-5 to TRBJ2-3, with a tentative D call TRBD2 (7 bases). Trimming left V 6 bases short and J 4 bases short, with 17 bases between. The CDR3 is 15 residues long. CDR1 MNHEY and CDR2 SVGAGI come from the germline V gene. CDR3 region: CASSLAWGGADTQYF. CDR3 DNA: TGTGCCAGCAGCCTCGCGTGGGGGGGCGCAGATACGCAGTATTTT.

This clone was seen a single time. The chain recombines TRBV6-6 with TRBJ1-6; D gene unclear. Germline lookup yields CDR1 MNHNY and CDR2 SVGAGI (reference sequence). CDR3 length equals 13 residues. With 8 bases removed from V and 7 bases from J, the gap between germline ends came to 12 bases. CDR3 nucleotides: TGTGCCAGCTCCTGGGGAGGGAATTCACCCCTCCACTTT. This encodes CASSWGGNSPLHF.

This clone came up once. V usage is TRBV18 and J usage is TRBJ2-3; the D call may be TRBD1 or TRBD2 (6 bases each). From germline, CDR1 is KGHSH and CDR2 LQKENI. The CDR3 runs 16 residues. Deletions cut 3 bases from V and 3 bases from J, with 16 bases between. CDR3 nucleotides: TGTGCCAGCTCACCCCTCTTGGGGGGCCGGACAGATACGCAGTATTTT. This sequence encodes CASSPLLGGRTDTQYF.

J is TRBJ2-3 and V is TRBV5-1, with D possibly being TRBD2 (7 bases). Trimming took 7 bases from V and 4 from J, leaving 16 bases between them. The CDR3 runs 14 residues. Germline-derived CDR1 and CDR2 are SGHRS and YFSETQ. The chain's CDR3 is CASWEGVGPDTQYF. The CDR3 coding sequence is TGCGCCAGCTGGGAGGGGGTCGGGCCAGATACGCAGTATTTT.

V and J are TRBV11-2 and TRBJ1-4; 7 bases align to TRBD1. Looked up from germline, CDR1 is SGHAT and CDR2 is FQNNGV. This CDR3 is built from 14 residues. V was clipped by 5 bases and J by 2 bases; unmatched bases: 2. The CDR3 sequence: CASSAQGTNEKLFF. The CDR3 DNA reads TGTGCCAGCAGCGCACAGGGGACTAATGAAAAACTGTTTTTT.

In nucleotides, the CDR3 is TGTGCCAGCAGCACCCACAGGAATCCCTCTGGAAACACCATATATTTT. Protein sequence: CASSTHRNPSGNTIYF. This chain joins TRBV7-9 and TRBJ1-3; tentatively, D is TRBD1 (5 bases). The CDR3 is made up of 16 amino acids. Trimming removed 5 bases from V and 0 bases from J, with 14 bases in between. Germline V CDR1 and CDR2: SEHNR, FQNEAQ (reference sequence).

The chain is built from TRBV7-9 and TRBJ1-1, with D possibly being TRBD1 (5 bases). Per germline, CDR1 SEHNR and CDR2 FQNEAQ (reference sequence). The CDR3 contains 13 residues. The germline V and J ends were trimmed by 5 bases and 1 base, with 8 bases remaining between them. Here the CDR3 DNA reads TGTGCCAGCAGCCCGACAGCGAACACTGAAGCTTTCTTT. It specifies CASSPTANTEAFF. The entire variable domain, with the rest obtained from reference TRBV7-9 and TRBJ1-1, is as follows: DTGVSQNPRHKITKRGQNVTFRCDPISEHNRLYWYRQTLGQGPEFLTYFQNEAQLEKSRLLSDRFSAERPKGSFSTLEIQRTEQGDSAMYLCASSPTANTEAFFGQGTRLTVV.

Only one count was recorded for this clone. The chain recombines TRBV5-1 with TRBJ2-5; D not certain. This CDR3 region has 13 residues. Germline loops: CDR1 SGHRS, CDR2 YFSETQ. Trimming cost V 4 bases and J 3 bases, with 10 bases left between them. In DNA form, the CDR3 reads TGCGCCAGCAGCCTGCGCCTCGAAGAGACCCAGTACTTC. Translated: CASSLRLEETQYF.

The V gene is TRBV7-9, the J gene TRBJ1-1, with 7 positions matching TRBD1. There are 14 residues in the CDR3. Per the germline V gene, CDR1 is SEHNR and CDR2 is FQNEAQ (reference sequence). The J segment lost 1 base and the V segment lost 6 bases, leaving 5 bases of the junction unmatched. In DNA form, the CDR3 reads TGTGCCAGCAGTGGTAGACAGGGGAACACTGAAGCTTTCTTT. It translates to CASSGRQGNTEAFF. Full variable domain (remainder filled in from reference TRBV7-9 and TRBJ1-1): DTGVSQNPRHKITKRGQNVTFRCDPISEHNRLYWYRQTLGQGPEFLTYFQNEAQLEKSRLLSDRFSAERPKGSFSTLEIQRTEQGDSAMYLCASSGRQGNTEAFFGQGTRLTVV.

The chain employs TRBV18 and TRBJ1-1, with D possibly being TRBD1 (5 bases). In germline, CDR1 is KGHSH, CDR2 LQKENI. This CDR3 comprises 15 residues. V was trimmed by 3 bases and J by 1 base, leaving 12 bases between them. The CDR3 coding sequence is TGTGCCAGCTCACCGGGGGGAGGTGCGAACACTGAAGCTTTCTTT. This codes for CASSPGGGANTEAFF.

The V and J genes are TRBV6-1 and TRBJ2-7; no reliable D call. Trimming stripped 1 base from V and 6 bases from J, with 10 bases between. Germline V gene sequence: CDR1 MNHNS, CDR2 SASEGT. This CDR3 contains 13 residues. CDR3 sequence (DNA): TGTGCCAGCAGTGAAGATTGGGTTGCCGAGCAGTACTTC. Translating gives CASSEDWVAEQYF.

This chain uses TRBV6-5 with TRBJ2-1, with 10 bases matching TRBD1. V gave up 5 bases and J gave up 5 bases; unmatched junction bases: 6. The germline CDR1 and CDR2 sequences are MNHEY and SVGAGI. The CDR3 loop spans 15 amino acids. In DNA, the CDR3 is TGTGCCAGCAGTCTTCGGACAGGGGGTCACAATGAGCAGTTCTTC. Translating gives CASSLRTGGHNEQFF.

The rearrangement joins TRBV23-1 to TRBJ2-7; 7 bases align to TRBD2. TRBV23-1 belongs to the ORF category, with a function that is uncertain. The junction had 0 bases not matched to a gene; V was cut back by 6 bases and J by 7 bases. CDR3 length equals 10 residues. The CDR3 nucleotides are TGCGCCAGCAGGCGGGGGGAGCAGTACTTC. This sequence encodes CASRRGEQYF.

The rearrangement links TRBV7-9 to TRBJ2-7; a possible D gene is TRBD1 (6 bases). This CDR3 has 14 amino acids. Germline CDR1 and CDR2: SEHNR and FQNEAQ (reference sequence). V was cut by 2 bases and J by 0 bases, with 8 bases left in between. CDR3 residues: CASSLQGSSYEQYF. In DNA, the CDR3 is TGTGCCAGCAGCTTACAGGGGAGCTCCTACGAGCAGTACTTC.

The V gene is TRBV11-2, the J gene TRBJ2-2; TRBD1 matches at 7 bases. The CDR3 extends over 17 amino acids. Germline assignment: CDR1 SGHAT and CDR2 FQNNGV. J was trimmed by 5 bases and V by 3 bases; bases with no gene match: 12. This CDR3 reads CASSLGPRQGSTGELFF. DNA for the CDR3: TGTGCCAGCAGCTTGGGTCCGAGACAGGGTTCGACCGGGGAGCTGTTTTTT. Using reference TRBV11-2 and TRBJ2-2 for the parts outside the CDR3, the full variable domain is EAGVAQSPRYKIIEKRQSVAFWCNPISGHATLYWYQQILGQGPKLLIQFQNNGVVDDSQLPKDRFSAERLKGVDSTLKIQPAKLEDSAVYLCASSLGPRQGSTGELFFGEGSRLTVL.